Listed here are 13 T cell receptor beta chains from one sample, sequenced in a study of T cell responses to AZD1222 COVID-19 vaccine. Repertoires were generated with immunoSEQ multiplex PCR, while TCRdb's copy carries only in-frame clones and drops some. The profile covers some 110,000 clones, with 86% appearing a single time and around 17% taken by the ten largest. The material sequenced was peripheral blood, taken 28 days after the second AZD1222 dose. These receptors all come from an adult who received the AZD1222 COVID-19 vaccine.

V usage is TRBV11-2 and J usage is TRBJ2-3; D gene unclear. V was trimmed by 4 bases and J by 2 bases, leaving 10 bases between them. Germline V gene sequence: CDR1 SGHAT, CDR2 FQNNGV. The CDR3 is 14 residues long. CDR3 nucleotides: TGTGCCAGCAGCTCACGACTCCTCACAGATACGCAGTATTTT. The encoded protein is CASSSRLLTDTQYF.

The chain has TRBV19 and TRBJ1-5, with 9 bases aligning to TRBD1. The CDR3 covers 16 residues. V was clipped by 1 base and J by 5 bases; unmatched bases: 6. Germline CDR1 LNHDA, CDR2 SQIVND (reference sequence). CDR3 in DNA: TGTGCCAGTAGTATAGTTCTGGGACAGGGCGATCAGCCCCAGCATTTT. This sequence encodes CASSIVLGQGDQPQHF.

This rearrangement joins TRBV10-2 to TRBJ2-5; the D gene is possibly TRBD1 (5 bases). Germline CDR1 WSHSY, CDR2 SAAADI. V lost 5 bases and J 1 base, leaving 8 bases between the germline ends. There are 13 residues in the CDR3. The CDR3 is CASSPTAQETQYF. The CDR3 DNA reads as TGCGCCAGCAGTCCGACAGCCCAAGAGACCCAGTACTTC.

The CDR3 sequence: CASSFGAGFSYEQYF. CDR3 in DNA: TGTGCCAGCAGCTTCGGGGCAGGGTTCTCCTACGAGCAGTACTTC. The genes are TRBV11-2 and TRBJ2-7; D may correspond to TRBD1 or TRBD2 (5 bases each). Germline values: CDR1 SGHAT, CDR2 FQNNGV. This CDR3 spans 15 amino acids. V lost 3 bases to trimming and J lost 0 bases, with 12 bases between them.

This chain links TRBV11-1 with TRBJ1-1; D uncertain. Germline-derived CDR1 and CDR2 are SGHAT and FQDESV (reference sequence). The CDR3 covers 11 residues. The V end was cut by 2 bases, the J end by 3 bases, with 1 base between. CDR3 coding DNA: TGTGCCAGCAGCTTATACACTGAAGCTTTCTTT. Translation gives CASSLYTEAFF. Using reference TRBV11-1 and TRBJ1-1 for the parts outside the CDR3, the full variable domain is EAEVAQSPRYKITEKSQAVAFWCDPISGHATLYWYRQILGQGPELLVQFQDESVVDDSQLPKDRFSAERLKGVDSTLKIQPAELGDSAMYLCASSLYTEAFFGQGTRLTVV.

The rearrangement uses TRBV5-1 and TRBJ2-7; unclear D gene. The CDR3 totals 15 residues. Per germline, CDR1 SGHRS and CDR2 YFSETQ. V dropped 4 bases and J dropped 3 bases, with 17 bases sitting between them. CDR3 DNA: TGCGCCAGCAGCCCGTCGGTAGCTTTACTCTACGAGCAGTACTTC. As protein: CASSPSVALLYEQYF.

The CDR3 sequence: CASSYSPDRVSYEQYF. CDR3 nucleotides: TGTGCCAGCAGTTACTCTCCGGACAGGGTCTCCTACGAGCAGTACTTC. J is TRBJ2-7 and V is TRBV6-5; 8 nucleotides align to TRBD1. Looked up from germline, CDR1 is MNHEY and CDR2 is SVGAGI. Unmatched junction bases numbered 4, after V lost 0 bases and J lost 0 bases. The length of the CDR3 is 16 residues.

The chain combines TRBV12-3 or TRBV12-4 with TRBJ1-2; 7 bases align to TRBD1. The V segment lost 4 bases and the J segment 4 bases; nucleotides outside the gene matches: 3. The CDR3 is 13 residues long. The CDR3 protein is CASSSAGGYGYTF. The CDR3 coding sequence is TGTGCCAGCAGTTCGGCAGGGGGCTATGGCTACACCTTC.

J is TRBJ2-1 and V is TRBV11-1; 11 bases fit TRBD2. The CDR3 is 15 amino acids. Germline V gene data show CDR1 as SGHAT and CDR2 as FQDESV (reference sequence). With 5 bases clipped from V and 8 bases from J, the junction kept 8 bases outside the gene matches. This chain's CDR3 is CASSLTSGVYYEQFF. The DNA of the CDR3 is TGTGCCAGCAGCCTGACTAGCGGGGTTTACTATGAGCAGTTCTTC.

The chain uses TRBV7-2 and TRBJ1-6; D is unresolved. The CDR3 spans 13 residues. V shed 1 base and J shed 15 bases, with 13 bases lying between them. Germline lookup yields CDR1 SGHTA and CDR2 FQGNSA. CDR3 sequence reads: CASSLERQDHLHF. The CDR3 DNA reads TGTGCCAGCAGCTTAGAAAGGCAGGATCACCTCCACTTT. Filled out from reference TRBV7-2 and TRBJ1-6, the complete variable domain reads GAGVSQSPSNKVTEKGKDVELRCDPISGHTALYWYRQSLGQGLEFLIYFQGNSAPDKSGLPSDRFSAERTGGSVSTLTIQRTQQEDSAVYLCASSLERQDHLHFGNGTRLTVT.

The genes are TRBV19 and TRBJ1-4; D is possibly TRBD1 (6 bases). This CDR3 spans 14 amino acids. Trimming took 6 bases from V and 5 from J, leaving 13 bases between them. CDR1 LNHDA and CDR2 SQIVND come from the germline V gene (reference sequence). The CDR3 DNA follows: TGTGCCAGTAGGCGCGGGGGGGCCAATGAAAAACTGTTTTTT. Amino acid sequence: CASRRGGANEKLFF.

This chain joins TRBV5-1 and TRBJ1-2; perhaps TRBD1 as D (5 bases). There are 14 residues in the CDR3. V lost 5 bases and J 7 bases, leaving 18 bases between the germline ends. The germline gives CDR1 SGHRS, CDR2 YFSETQ. As DNA, the CDR3 is TGCGCCAGCAGTGTTTCGGGGGGGAGCGGTGGCTACACCTTC. It is translated as CASSVSGGSGGYTF. The whole variable domain, remainder taken from reference TRBV5-1 and TRBJ1-2, is KAGVTQTPRYLIKTRGQQVTLSCSPISGHRSVSWYQQTPGQGLQFLFEYFSETQRNKGNFPGRFSGRQFSNSRSEMNVSTLELGDSALYLCASSVSGGSGGYTFGSGTRLTVV.

This clone was picked up a small number of times. The V call is TRBV11-2, the J call TRBJ1-4; TRBD1 might be the D (6 bases). The CDR3 consists of 16 residues. Germline-derived CDR1 and CDR2 are SGHAT and FQNNGV. The V gene lost 1 base and the J gene lost 2 bases, with 11 bases spanning the gap. The CDR3 DNA reads TGTGCCAGCAGCTTAGTTCCGCAGGGGACTAATGAAAAACTGTTTTTT. It encodes CASSLVPQGTNEKLFF.